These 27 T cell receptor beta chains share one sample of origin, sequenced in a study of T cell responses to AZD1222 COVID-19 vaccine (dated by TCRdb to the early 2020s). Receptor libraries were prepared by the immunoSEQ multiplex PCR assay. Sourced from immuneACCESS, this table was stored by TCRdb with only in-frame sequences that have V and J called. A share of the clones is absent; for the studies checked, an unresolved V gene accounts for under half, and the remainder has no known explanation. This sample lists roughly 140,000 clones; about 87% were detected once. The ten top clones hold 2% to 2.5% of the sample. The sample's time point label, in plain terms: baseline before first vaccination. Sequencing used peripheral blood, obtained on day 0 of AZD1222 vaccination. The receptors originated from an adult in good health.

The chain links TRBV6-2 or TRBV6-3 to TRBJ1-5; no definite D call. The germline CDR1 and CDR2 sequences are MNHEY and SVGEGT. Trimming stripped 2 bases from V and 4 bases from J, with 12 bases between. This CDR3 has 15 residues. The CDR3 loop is CASSYPGRVNQPQHF. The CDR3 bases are TGTGCCAGCAGTTACCCTGGCCGGGTGAATCAGCCCCAGCATTTT.

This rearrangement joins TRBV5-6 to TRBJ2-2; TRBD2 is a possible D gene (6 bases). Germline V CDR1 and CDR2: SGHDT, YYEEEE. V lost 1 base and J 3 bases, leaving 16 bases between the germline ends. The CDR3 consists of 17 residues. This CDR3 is CASSLFGGSGYTGELFF. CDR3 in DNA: TGTGCCAGCAGCTTGTTTGGGGGGAGTGGATACACCGGGGAGCTGTTTTTT.

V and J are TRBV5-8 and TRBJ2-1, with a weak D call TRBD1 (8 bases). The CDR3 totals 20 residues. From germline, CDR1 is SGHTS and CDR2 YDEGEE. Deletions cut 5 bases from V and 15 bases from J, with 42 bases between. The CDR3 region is CASSLSTGVGLRRESFSPFF. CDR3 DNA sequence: TGTGCCAGCAGTTTGTCGACAGGGGTCGGTCTACGGCGGGAGTCCTTCTCGCCGTTCTTC.

This CDR3 is CASTPASGTKAYEQYF. The DNA for the CDR3 is TGCGCCAGCACCCCCGCTAGCGGGACCAAAGCCTACGAGCAGTACTTC. This sequence joins TRBV5-1 and TRBJ2-7; 9 nucleotides line up with TRBD2. V lost 6 bases to trimming and J lost 2 bases; unmatched junction nucleotides: 12. Germline CDR1 SGHRS, CDR2 YFSETQ. CDR3 length: 16 residues. The whole variable domain, filled in from reference TRBV5-1 and TRBJ2-7, reads KAGVTQTPRYLIKTRGQQVTLSCSPISGHRSVSWYQQTPGQGLQFLFEYFSETQRNKGNFPGRFSGRQFSNSRSEMNVSTLELGDSALYLCASTPASGTKAYEQYFGPGTRLTVT.

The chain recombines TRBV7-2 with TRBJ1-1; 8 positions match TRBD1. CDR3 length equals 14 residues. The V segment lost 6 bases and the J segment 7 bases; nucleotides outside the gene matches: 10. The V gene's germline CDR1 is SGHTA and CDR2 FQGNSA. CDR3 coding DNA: TGTGCCAGCAGACCCTTCACAGGGGGGGTTGAAGCTTTCTTT. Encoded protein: CASRPFTGGVEAFF. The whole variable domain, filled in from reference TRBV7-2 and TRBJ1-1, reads GAGVSQSPSNKVTEKGKDVELRCDPISGHTALYWYRQSLGQGLEFLIYFQGNSAPDKSGLPSDRFSAERTGGSVSTLTIQRTQQEDSAVYLCASRPFTGGVEAFFGQGTRLTVV.

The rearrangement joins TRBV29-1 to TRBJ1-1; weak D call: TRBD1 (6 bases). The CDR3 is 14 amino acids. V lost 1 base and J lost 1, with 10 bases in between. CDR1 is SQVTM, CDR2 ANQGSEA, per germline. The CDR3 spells CSVEAGGGNTEAFF. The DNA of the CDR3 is TGCAGCGTTGAAGCTGGGGGCGGGAACACTGAAGCTTTCTTT.

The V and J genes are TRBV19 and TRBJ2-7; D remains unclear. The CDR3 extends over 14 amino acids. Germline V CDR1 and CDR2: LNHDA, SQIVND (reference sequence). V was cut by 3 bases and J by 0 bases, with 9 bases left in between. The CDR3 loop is CASSITWASYEQYF. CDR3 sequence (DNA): TGTGCCAGTAGTATTACCTGGGCCTCCTACGAGCAGTACTTC.

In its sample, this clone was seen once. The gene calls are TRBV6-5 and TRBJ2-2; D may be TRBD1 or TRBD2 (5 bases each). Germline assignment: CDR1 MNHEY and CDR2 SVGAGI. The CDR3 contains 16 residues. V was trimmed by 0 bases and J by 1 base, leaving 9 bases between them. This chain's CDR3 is CASSYSSGGNTGELFF. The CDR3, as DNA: TGTGCCAGCAGTTACTCTTCTGGGGGGAACACCGGGGAGCTGTTTTTT.

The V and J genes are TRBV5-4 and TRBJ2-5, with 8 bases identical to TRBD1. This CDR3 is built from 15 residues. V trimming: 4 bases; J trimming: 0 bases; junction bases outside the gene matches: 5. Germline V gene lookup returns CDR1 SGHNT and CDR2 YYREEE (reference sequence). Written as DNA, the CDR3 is TGTGCCAGCAGCCCTGGACAGGGACACCAAGAGACCCAGTACTTC. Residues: CASSPGQGHQETQYF. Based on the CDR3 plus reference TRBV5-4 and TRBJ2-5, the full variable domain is ETGVTQSPTHLIKTRGQQVTLRCSSQSGHNTVSWYQQALGQGPQFIFQYYREEENGRGNFPPRFSGLQFPNYSSELNVNALELDDSALYLCASSPGQGHQETQYFGPGTRLLVL.

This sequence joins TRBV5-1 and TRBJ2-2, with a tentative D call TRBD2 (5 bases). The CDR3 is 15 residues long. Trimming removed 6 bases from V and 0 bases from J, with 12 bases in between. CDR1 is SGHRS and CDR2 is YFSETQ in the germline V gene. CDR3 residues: CASIGGPTNTGELFF. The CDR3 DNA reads TGCGCCAGCATTGGAGGCCCTACGAACACCGGGGAGCTGTTTTTT.

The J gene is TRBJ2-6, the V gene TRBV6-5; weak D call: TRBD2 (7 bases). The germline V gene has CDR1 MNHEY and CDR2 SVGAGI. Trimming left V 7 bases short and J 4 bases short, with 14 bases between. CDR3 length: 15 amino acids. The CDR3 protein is CASTERGGGANVLTF. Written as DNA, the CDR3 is TGTGCCAGCACCGAAAGGGGGGGCGGGGCCAACGTCCTGACTTTC.

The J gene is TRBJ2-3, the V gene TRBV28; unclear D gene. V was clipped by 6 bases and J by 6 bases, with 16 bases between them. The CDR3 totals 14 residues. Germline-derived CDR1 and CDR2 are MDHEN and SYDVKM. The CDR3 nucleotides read TGTGCCAGCAGCCCTCCCCGAGTTTCGGATACGCAGTATTTT. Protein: CASSPPRVSDTQYF.

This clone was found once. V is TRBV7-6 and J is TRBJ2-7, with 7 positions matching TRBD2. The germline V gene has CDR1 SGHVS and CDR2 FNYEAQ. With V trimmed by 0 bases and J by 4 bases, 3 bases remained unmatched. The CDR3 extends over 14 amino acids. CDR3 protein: CASSLAWGGYEQYF. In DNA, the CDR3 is TGTGCCAGCAGCTTAGCCTGGGGGGGGTACGAGCAGTACTTC.

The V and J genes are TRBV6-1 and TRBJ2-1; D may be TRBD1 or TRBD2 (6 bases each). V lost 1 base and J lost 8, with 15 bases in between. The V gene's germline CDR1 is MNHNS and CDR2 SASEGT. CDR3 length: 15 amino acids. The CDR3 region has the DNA TGTGCCAGCAGTGAAGAAGGCTCGGGGGCCTATGAGCAGTTCTTC. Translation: CASSEEGSGAYEQFF.

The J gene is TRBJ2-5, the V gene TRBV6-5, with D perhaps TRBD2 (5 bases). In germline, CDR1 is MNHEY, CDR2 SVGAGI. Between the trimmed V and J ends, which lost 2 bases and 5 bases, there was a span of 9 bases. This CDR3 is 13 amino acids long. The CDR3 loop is CASSYLTGETQYF. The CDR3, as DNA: TGTGCCAGCAGTTACCTAACGGGGGAGACCCAGTACTTC.

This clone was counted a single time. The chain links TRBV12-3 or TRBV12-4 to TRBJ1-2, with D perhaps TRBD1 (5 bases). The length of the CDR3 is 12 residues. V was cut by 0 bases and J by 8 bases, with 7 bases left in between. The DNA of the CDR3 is TGTGCCAGCAGTTTAGCGTGGACAGGCTACACCTTC. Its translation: CASSLAWTGYTF.

The CDR3 loop reads CAWRGVRQGVNKNTEAFF. In DNA, the CDR3 is TGTGCCTGGAGAGGCGTGCGACAGGGGGTCAATAAGAACACTGAAGCTTTCTTT. The V call is TRBV30, the J call TRBJ1-1, with TRBD1 identical over 9 bases. V trimming: 3 bases; J trimming: 1 base; junction bases outside the gene matches: 15. Germline V gene data show CDR1 as GTSNPN and CDR2 as SVGIG (reference sequence). This CDR3 is built from 18 residues.

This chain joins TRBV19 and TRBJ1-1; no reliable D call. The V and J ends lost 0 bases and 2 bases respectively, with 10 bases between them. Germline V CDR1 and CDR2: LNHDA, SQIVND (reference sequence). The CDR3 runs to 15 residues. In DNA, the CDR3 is TGTGCCAGTAGTATAGATTATAGGAAAAACACTGAAGCTTTCTTT. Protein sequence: CASSIDYRKNTEAFF.

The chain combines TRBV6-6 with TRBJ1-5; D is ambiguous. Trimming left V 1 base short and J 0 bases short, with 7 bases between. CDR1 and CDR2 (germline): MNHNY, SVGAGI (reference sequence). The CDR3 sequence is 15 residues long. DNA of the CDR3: TGTGCCAGCAGTTACTGGCACTATAGCAATCAGCCCCAGCATTTT. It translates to CASSYWHYSNQPQHF.

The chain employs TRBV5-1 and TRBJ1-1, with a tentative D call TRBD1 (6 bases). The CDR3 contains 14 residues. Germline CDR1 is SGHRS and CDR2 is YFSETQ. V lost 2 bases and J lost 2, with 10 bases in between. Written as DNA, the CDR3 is TGCGCCAGCAGCTTCACAGGGACCAACACTGAAGCTTTCTTT. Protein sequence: CASSFTGTNTEAFF.

CDR3 in amino acids: CASSLRQNYGYTF. CDR3 sequence (DNA): TGTGCCAGCAGTTTAAGACAGAACTATGGCTACACCTTC. The rearrangement uses TRBV27 and TRBJ1-2, with a possible D match to TRBD1 (5 bases). The germline gives CDR1 MNHEY, CDR2 SMNVEV (reference sequence). With 2 bases removed from V and 2 bases from J, the gap between germline ends came to 6 bases. The CDR3 has 13 amino acids.

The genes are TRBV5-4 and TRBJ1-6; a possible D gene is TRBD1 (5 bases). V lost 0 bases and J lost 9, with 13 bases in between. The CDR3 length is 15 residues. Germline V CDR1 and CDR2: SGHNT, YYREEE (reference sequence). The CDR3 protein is CASSLGGSGGSPLHF. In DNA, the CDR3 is TGTGCCAGCAGCTTGGGAGGGTCGGGGGGTTCACCCCTCCACTTT.

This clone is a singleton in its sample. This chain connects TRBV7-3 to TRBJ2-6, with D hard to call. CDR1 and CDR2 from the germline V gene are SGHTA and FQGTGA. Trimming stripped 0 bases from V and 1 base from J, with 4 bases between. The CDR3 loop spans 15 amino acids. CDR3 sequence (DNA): TGTGCCAGCAGCTTAACAGGTTCTGGGGCCAACGTCCTGACTTTC. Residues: CASSLTGSGANVLTF. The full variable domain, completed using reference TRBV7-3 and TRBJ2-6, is GAGVSQTPSNKVTEKGKYVELRCDPISGHTALYWYRQSLGQGPEFLIYFQGTGAADDSGLPNDRFFAVRPEGSVSTLKIQRTERGDSAVYLCASSLTGSGANVLTFGAGSRLTVL.

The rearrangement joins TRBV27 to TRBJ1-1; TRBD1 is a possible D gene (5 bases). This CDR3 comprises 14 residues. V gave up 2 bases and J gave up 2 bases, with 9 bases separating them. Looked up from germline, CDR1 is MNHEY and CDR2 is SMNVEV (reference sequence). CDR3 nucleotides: TGTGCCAGCAGTTTAGGGGGACGCAACACTGAAGCTTTCTTT. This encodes CASSLGGRNTEAFF.

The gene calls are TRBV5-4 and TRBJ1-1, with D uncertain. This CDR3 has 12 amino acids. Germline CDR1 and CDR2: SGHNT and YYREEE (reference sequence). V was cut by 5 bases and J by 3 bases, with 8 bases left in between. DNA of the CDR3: TGTGCCAGCAGATCCCGGGACACTGAAGCTTTCTTT. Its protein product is CASRSRDTEAFF.

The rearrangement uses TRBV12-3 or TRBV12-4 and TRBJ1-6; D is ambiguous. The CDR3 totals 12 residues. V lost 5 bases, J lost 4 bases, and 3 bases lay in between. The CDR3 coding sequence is TGTGCCAGCAGTAGTTATAATTCACCCCTCCACTTT. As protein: CASSSYNSPLHF.

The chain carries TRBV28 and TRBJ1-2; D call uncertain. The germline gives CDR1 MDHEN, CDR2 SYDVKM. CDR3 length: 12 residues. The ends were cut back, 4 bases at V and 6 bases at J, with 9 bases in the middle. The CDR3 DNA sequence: TGTGCCAGCAGTTCTATCGGGGATGGCTACACCTTC. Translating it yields CASSSIGDGYTF.